The rows below give T cell receptor beta chains drawn from one sample of a study of blood T cell repertoires in COVID-19. The method was immunoSEQ multiplex PCR; TCRdb's version includes in-frame clones alone and lacks a portion of them. The sample lists 180,000 or so clones, about 89% occurring once. The material sequenced was peripheral blood. Receptors originate from a man between 65 and 79 years old with acute or convalescent COVID-19. CDR3s include the opening cysteine and the closing phenylalanine or tryptophan. Each record gives: clone size, V gene, J gene, D gene, CDR3 DNA, CDR3 protein. D genes are given only for firm matches. A clone size is listed for some rows: how often the clone was seen (once, few, many), or a class if it is expanded.

NA	TRBV11-2	TRBJ1-1	NA	TGTGCCAGCAGCTTAGCGGGACATATGAACACTGAAGCTTTCTTT	CASSLAGHMNTEAFF
NA	TRBV20-1	TRBJ2-1	TRBD1	TGCAGTGCTTCACAGGGGGATGAGCAGTTCTTC	CSASQGDEQFF
NA	TRBV11-3	TRBJ2-1	TRBD2	TGTGCCAGCAGCTTAGAGGCTAGCGGGATAGGTGAGCAGTTCTTC	CASSLEASGIGEQFF
NA	TRBV25-1	TRBJ1-5	TRBD1	TGTGCCAGCAGTGAACTAGGACAGGGGAATCAGCCCCAGCATTTT	CASSELGQGNQPQHF
NA	TRBV5-1	TRBJ2-7	NA	TGCGCCAGCAGCTTGGGAGGGTACGAGCAGTACTTC	CASSLGGYEQYF
NA	TRBV5-1	TRBJ1-6	NA	TGCGCCAGCAGCATAGACAGGAGCTCCTATAATTCACCCCTCCACTTT	CASSIDRSSYNSPLHF
once	TRBV2	TRBJ1-4	NA	TGTGCCTCCCAACCTCTTAACAGGGAAGCGAGTGAAAAACTGTTTTTT	CASQPLNREASEKLFF
NA	TRBV19	TRBJ2-5	NA	TGTGCCAGTAGTAGGACAGTTCAAGAGACCCAGTACTTC	CASSRTVQETQYF
NA	TRBV11-2	TRBJ2-1	TRBD2	TGTGCCAGCAGCCGGCTAGCGGGAGAGGGATATGAGCAGTTCTTC	CASSRLAGEGYEQFF
NA	TRBV12-3/TRBV12-4	TRBJ1-1	TRBD1	TGTGCCAGCAGCCTACAGTCTCGACAGGGAAGAGTCTTT	CASSLQSRQGRVF
NA	TRBV19	TRBJ2-7	NA	TGTGCCAGTAGTTGGCAGGGATCCTACGAGCAGTACTTC	CASSWQGSYEQYF
NA	TRBV7-6	TRBJ1-5	TRBD1	TGTGCCAGCAGCTTAGGACAGGGGTTGGGCAATCAGCCCCAGCATTTT	CASSLGQGLGNQPQHF
NA	TRBV9	TRBJ1-2	NA	TGTGCCAGCAGCGTAAGTTGGGCCTATGGCTACACCTTC	CASSVSWAYGYTF
NA	TRBV14	TRBJ2-7	NA	TGTGCCAGCAGCCACGGCGGGACTCCTCAGGGCGAGCAGTACTTC	CASSHGGTPQGEQYF
few	TRBV7-9	TRBJ1-2	NA	TGTGCCAGCAGCTTACCCGTTCGCGGCAGCTCGATAAACTATGGCTACACCTTC	CASSLPVRGSSINYGYTF
NA	TRBV30	TRBJ2-7	NA	TGTGCCTGGAGTGTGGGAGTCACCTCCTACGAGCAGTACTTC	CAWSVGVTSYEQYF
once	TRBV5-1	TRBJ1-2	TRBD1	TGCGCCAGCAGCCGGGAGGGGGCGAACTATGGCTACACCTTC	CASSREGANYGYTF
NA	TRBV20-1	TRBJ2-1	NA	TGCAGTGCTAAACAGGGCGAGCAGTTCTTC	CSAKQGEQFF
NA	TRBV5-1	TRBJ1-1	NA	TGCGCCAGCAGCTTGATGCAGAGGCCCTCCTCTGAAGCTTTCTTT	CASSLMQRPSSEAFF
few	TRBV9	TRBJ1-1	NA	TGTGCCAGCAGCGTAATGGGGGCGTTCAACACTGAAGCTTTCTTT	CASSVMGAFNTEAFF
NA	TRBV7-8	TRBJ2-7	TRBD1	TGTGCCAGCAGCCCCACAGGGGGCGAGCAGTACTTC	CASSPTGGEQYF
NA	TRBV2	TRBJ2-5	NA	TGTGCCAGCAGTCCCCAGGAGACCCAGTACTTC	CASSPQETQYF
NA	TRBV7-8	TRBJ2-7	TRBD1	TGTGCCAGCAGCTTGGAACAGGGGGTCTACGAGCAGTACTTC	CASSLEQGVYEQYF
NA	TRBV13	TRBJ2-7	NA	TGTGCCAGCAGCGACCAGGGGAACGAGCAGTACTTC	CASSDQGNEQYF
NA	TRBV9	TRBJ2-6	NA	TGTGCCAGCAGCATGACAGCTGGGGCCAACGTCCTGACTTTC	CASSMTAGANVLTF
NA	TRBV24-1	TRBJ2-5	NA	TGTGCCACCAGTGATTTTCCTCAAGAGACCCAGTACTTC	CATSDFPQETQYF
NA	TRBV2	TRBJ1-3	NA	TGTGCCAGCAGTGAAGCCACAGGCACTGGAAACACCATATATTTT	CASSEATGTGNTIYF
NA	TRBV14	TRBJ1-4	NA	TGTGCCAGCAGCCAGTACCGGGGGAGTAATGAAAAACTGTTTTTT	CASSQYRGSNEKLFF
NA	TRBV2	TRBJ2-2	NA	TGTGCCAGCAGAGAGACAGAGAACACCGGGGAGCTGTTTTTT	CASRETENTGELFF
few	TRBV7-7	TRBJ2-1	TRBD2	TGTGCTAGCAGCCGGAGCGGGAGAACCTACAATGAGCAGTTCTTC	CASSRSGRTYNEQFF
NA	TRBV29-1	TRBJ1-2	TRBD1	TGCAGCGGGACAGGGCCTTGGGATGGCTACACCTTC	CSGTGPWDGYTF
NA	TRBV13	TRBJ1-2	NA	TGTGCCACCTCCTTCGGGGGGGGCGGCTATGGCTACACCTTC	CATSFGGGGYGYTF
NA	TRBV7-2	TRBJ1-5	TRBD1	TGTGCCAGCAGCCGGGACAGTCCCCTTCAGCCCCAGCATTTT	CASSRDSPLQPQHF
NA	TRBV19	TRBJ1-2	NA	TGTGCCAGTAGTATAGCAGGCAGCAACTATGGCTACACCTTC	CASSIAGSNYGYTF
NA	TRBV25-1	TRBJ1-3	NA	TGTGCCAGCAGCCCGGGTAGCTCTGGAAACACCATATATTTT	CASSPGSSGNTIYF
once	TRBV6-5	TRBJ1-5	TRBD1	TGTGCCAGCTTCGGGACAGGTGATCAGCCCCAGCATTTT	CASFGTGDQPQHF
NA	TRBV30	TRBJ1-4	NA	TGTGCCTGGAGTGAAAGACAGAACTTTAATGAAAAACTGTTTTTT	CAWSERQNFNEKLFF
NA	TRBV5-1	TRBJ1-2	NA	TGCGCCAGCAGCTTGGCCCGCAGGGAAGGCTATGGCTACACCTTC	CASSLARREGYGYTF
NA	TRBV3-1/TRBV3-2	TRBJ2-2	TRBD2	TGTGCCAGCAGCCCAGGGACTAGCGGCACCGGGGAGCTGTTTTTT	CASSPGTSGTGELFF
few	TRBV4-3	TRBJ1-2	NA	TGCGCCAGCAGCCAAGATGGAGGGGCCTATGGCTACACCTTC	CASSQDGGAYGYTF
NA	TRBV7-2	TRBJ2-5	NA	TGTGCCAGCAGCTTAAGCGGGCAAGGGGAGACCCAGTACTTC	CASSLSGQGETQYF
NA	TRBV6-5	TRBJ2-2	NA	TGTGCCAGCCCCGACATTTACACCGGGGAGCTGTTTTTT	CASPDIYTGELFF
NA	TRBV10-3	TRBJ2-5	NA	TGTGCCACCTTAGAACTAGGGTCGGAAGAGACCCAGTACTTC	CATLELGSEETQYF
NA	TRBV12-5	TRBJ1-1	TRBD1	TGTGCTAGTGGTTTGGGAGACAGGGAGAACACTGAAGCTTTCTTT	CASGLGDRENTEAFF
NA	TRBV6-2/TRBV6-3	TRBJ2-7	TRBD2	TGTGCCAGCAGTTCGGGACTAGCGGGGGCCATGATCCCCTACGAGCAGTACTTC	CASSSGLAGAMIPYEQYF
NA	TRBV7-3	TRBJ1-6	NA	TGTGCCAGCAGCTTAAGTACAGGGAATTCACCCCTCCACTTT	CASSLSTGNSPLHF
NA	TRBV24-1	TRBJ2-2	TRBD1	TGTGCCCGATGGGCAGGGGGTAGTACCGGGGAGCTGTTTTTT	CARWAGGSTGELFF
NA	TRBV10-3	TRBJ2-2	TRBD1	TGTGCCATCAGGGACACCGGGACAGGCGGCACCGGGGAGCTGTTTTTT	CAIRDTGTGGTGELFF
NA	TRBV7-2	TRBJ2-7	TRBD1	TGTGCCAGCAGCTTTACAGGGGGCAGGTACGAGCAGTACTTC	CASSFTGGRYEQYF
NA	TRBV5-1	TRBJ1-3	NA	TGCGCCAGCAGCCGGGATCTCACCGGTGGGACCATATATTTT	CASSRDLTGGTIYF
NA	TRBV10-3	TRBJ2-3	TRBD2	TGTGCCATCGGACTTAGCGGGGTCGGTGGTGGAACGCAGTATTTT	CAIGLSGVGGGTQYF